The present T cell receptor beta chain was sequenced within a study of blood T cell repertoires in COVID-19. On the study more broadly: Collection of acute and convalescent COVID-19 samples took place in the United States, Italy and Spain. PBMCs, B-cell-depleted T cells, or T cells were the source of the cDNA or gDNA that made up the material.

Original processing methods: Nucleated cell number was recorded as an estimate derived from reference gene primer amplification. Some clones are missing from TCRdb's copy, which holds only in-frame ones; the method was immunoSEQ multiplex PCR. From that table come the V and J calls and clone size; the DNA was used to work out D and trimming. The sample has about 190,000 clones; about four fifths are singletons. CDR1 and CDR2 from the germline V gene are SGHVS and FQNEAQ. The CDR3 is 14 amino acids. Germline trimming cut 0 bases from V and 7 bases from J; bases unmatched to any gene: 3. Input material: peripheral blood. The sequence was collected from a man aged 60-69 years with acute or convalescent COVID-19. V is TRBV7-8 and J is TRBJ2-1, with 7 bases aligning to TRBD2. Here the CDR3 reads CASSLAGGGNEQFF. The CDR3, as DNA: TGTGCCAGCAGCTTAGCGGGCGGGGGAAATGAGCAGTTCTTC. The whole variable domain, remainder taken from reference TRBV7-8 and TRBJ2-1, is GAGVSQSPRYKVAKRGQDVALRCDPISGHVSLFWYQQALGQGPEFLTYFQNEAQLDKSGLPSDRFFAERPEGSVSTLKIQRTQQEDSAVYLCASSLAGGGNEQFFGPGTRLTVL.